This TCR beta chain originates from a study of OX40 agonist ivuxolimab in advanced cancers. Study background: Dose-escalation patients suffered from hepatocellular carcinoma, melanoma, renal cell or head and neck cancer. Patients with prior anti-PD-1, anti-PD-L1 or anti-CTLA-4 therapy were eligible; approximately 40% had some.

The CDR3 is 13 amino acids. V lost 1 base to trimming and J lost 2 bases, with 5 bases between them. Germline CDR1 is SGHVS and CDR2 is FNYEAQ. Clones were sequenced by immunoSEQ multiplex PCR, and TCRdb holds only the in-frame ones, with some missing. The sample includes tens of thousands of clones, roughly 85% of them seen just once. This clone was recorded a few times. The rearrangement links TRBV7-6 to TRBJ2-5; D is uncertain. The input for sequencing was CD4+ or CD8+ T cells sorted from blood, taken in a trial of the OX40 agonist ivuxolimab. The receptor comes from an adult with an advanced solid tumor such as melanoma, head and neck, liver or kidney cancer. The CDR3 bases are TGTGCCAGCAGCTTAGTTGAACAAGAGACCCAGTACTTC. Its translation: CASSLVEQETQYF.